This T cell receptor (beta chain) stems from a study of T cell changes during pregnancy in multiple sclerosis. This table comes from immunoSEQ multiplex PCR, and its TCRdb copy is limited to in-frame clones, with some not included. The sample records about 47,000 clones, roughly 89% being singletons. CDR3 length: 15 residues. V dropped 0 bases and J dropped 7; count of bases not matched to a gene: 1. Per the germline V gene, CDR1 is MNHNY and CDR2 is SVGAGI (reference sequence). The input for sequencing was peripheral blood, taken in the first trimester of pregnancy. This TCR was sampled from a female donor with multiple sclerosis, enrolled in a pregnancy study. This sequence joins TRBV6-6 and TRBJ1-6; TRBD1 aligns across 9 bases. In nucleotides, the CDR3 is TGTGCCAGCAGTTACTCCGGGACAGGGAATTCACCCCTCCACTTT. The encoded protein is CASSYSGTGNSPLHF.